This T cell receptor (beta chain) is from a study of Ad26.COV2.S vaccination and SARS-CoV-2 variants. Looking at the study overall: This donor came from the COV1001 trial of Ad26.COV2.S. In the study, Ad26.COV2.S was injected intramuscularly once, or twice 56 days apart.

Produced via immunoSEQ multiplex PCR; TCRdb's table is partial and in-frame only. The data show hundreds of thousands of clones, with 89% seen just once and just over 2.5% held by the top ten. The CDR3 contains 15 residues. The ends were cut back, 2 bases at V and 2 bases at J, with 12 bases in the middle. CDR1 is SGHTS and CDR2 is YDEGEE in the germline V gene. The sample's treatment: roughly 19 received Ad26.COV2.S at low or high dose, single or two shots; 5 received placebo; per-sample allocation not given. On day 63 after the first injection, vaccine and placebo recipients gave samples. The sample came from a Boston adult aged 18-55 years. This vaccine is an Ad26 vector that expresses the Wuhan-strain SARS-CoV-2 spike.

Sample: peripheral blood, taken in a trial of Ad26.COV2.S vaccine versus placebo. V and J are TRBV5-8 and TRBJ2-3; maybe TRBD1 (6 bases). This receptor was identified in a person aged 18-65 years who received the Ad26.COV2.S COVID-19 vaccine or a placebo. The DNA of the CDR3 is TGTGCCAGCAGCTTTACAGGGCGCTCCACAGATACGCAGTATTTT. It specifies CASSFTGRSTDTQYF.